This entry lists 30 T cell receptor beta chains sequenced from one sample in a study of cytomegalovirus exposure and HLA in healthy donors. Use of 60 Vbeta and 13 Jbeta primers characterized the PCR. The protocol was immunoSEQ multiplex PCR, while the TCRdb copy is restricted to in-frame clones and leaves out a portion. The sample consists of some 170,000 clones, around nine tenths of them appearing once. Sequencing input: PBMCs. The receptor source for this set is a woman aged 25 to 39 in good health and CMV-seronegative.

The chain couples TRBV6-6 to TRBJ2-7; 8 bases match TRBD2. Germline V gene data show CDR1 as MNHNY and CDR2 as SVGAGI (reference sequence). This CDR3 comprises 12 residues. DNA for the CDR3: TGTGCGGCAGGCGGGGGGCGAAACGAGCAGTACTTC. Translated: CAAGGGRNEQYF.

J is TRBJ2-7 and V is TRBV7-2; the match to TRBD1 covers 9 bases. Germline CDR1 reads SGHTA; CDR2 reads FQGNSA. V gave up 8 bases and J gave up 5 bases; unmatched junction bases: 10. The CDR3 consists of 14 residues. The CDR3 DNA reads TGTGCCAGCGGCCACGGGACAGGGCTCAACGAGCAGTACTTC. This sequence encodes CASGHGTGLNEQYF. Variable domain in full (rest from reference TRBV7-2 and TRBJ2-7): GAGVSQSPSNKVTEKGKDVELRCDPISGHTALYWYRQSLGQGLEFLIYFQGNSAPDKSGLPSDRFSAERTGGSVSTLTIQRTQQEDSAVYLCASGHGTGLNEQYFGPGTRLTVT.

The chain links TRBV30 to TRBJ2-2, with 7 nucleotides matching TRBD1. Germline CDR1 is GTSNPN and CDR2 is SVGIG (reference sequence). V shed 0 bases and J 4 bases; nucleotides not matched to a gene: 8. This CDR3 is 16 amino acids long. The CDR3 protein is CAWSVGDRETTGELFF. The DNA for the CDR3 is TGTGCCTGGAGTGTCGGAGACAGGGAGACCACCGGGGAGCTGTTTTTT.

This clone was detected a few times. This sequence joins TRBV18 and TRBJ1-1; D unclear. CDR1 is KGHSH and CDR2 is LQKENI in the germline V gene. Trimming pared 0 bases from V and 3 bases from J, leaving 20 bases between. This CDR3 is 18 amino acids long. The CDR3 nucleotides are TGTGCCAGCTCACCACCCTGGGGTTTCAAAAGGGAGGACACTGAAGCTTTCTTT. Translation: CASSPPWGFKREDTEAFF.

The chain is built from TRBV6-5 and TRBJ2-3; 8 bases fit TRBD2. Per the germline V gene, CDR1 is MNHEY and CDR2 is SVGAGI. The CDR3 consists of 14 residues. V was pared by 4 bases and J by 3 bases, with 3 bases of the junction left unmatched. DNA of the CDR3: TGTGCCAGCAGTTGGGCTAGCGGGACAGATACGCAGTATTTT. It translates to CASSWASGTDTQYF.

The CDR3 bases are TGTGCCAGCAGTTACTCCCCGGCAGGGAGGTATGGCTACACCTTC. This encodes CASSYSPAGRYGYTF. The chain joins TRBV6-5 to TRBJ1-2; a possible D gene is TRBD1 (5 bases). V was clipped by 0 bases and J by 5 bases, with 13 bases between them. Germline V gives CDR1 MNHEY, CDR2 SVGAGI. There are 15 residues in the CDR3.

The V and J genes are TRBV14 and TRBJ2-2; 10 bases fit TRBD2. V lost 4 bases and J lost 1; bases outside the gene matches: 9. This CDR3 has 18 amino acids. CDR1 and CDR2 (germline): SGHDN, FVKESK. In DNA, the CDR3 is TGTGCCAGCAGCCCACAACGGCTAGCGGGGGTGAACACCGGGGAGCTGTTTTTT. Translated, it gives CASSPQRLAGVNTGELFF. Full variable domain (remainder filled in from reference TRBV14 and TRBJ2-2): EAGVTQFPSHSVIEKGQTVTLRCDPISGHDNLYWYRRVMGKEIKFLLHFVKESKQDESGMPNNRFLAERTGGTYSTLKVQPAELEDSGVYFCASSPQRLAGVNTGELFFGEGSRLTVL.

The rearrangement links TRBV6-1 to TRBJ2-7; tentatively, D is TRBD2 (5 bases). Germline V lookup: CDR1 MNHNS, CDR2 SASEGT. Trimming left V 2 bases short and J 12 bases short, with 17 bases between. This CDR3 is built from 13 residues. Here the CDR3 reads CASSELEGVALYF. The DNA for the CDR3 is TGTGCCAGCAGTGAACTAGAGGGAGTTGCGCTGTACTTC.

V gene TRBV29-1 combines with J gene TRBJ2-2; 7 bases match TRBD2. Per germline, CDR1 SQVTM and CDR2 ANQGSEA. V dropped 6 bases and J dropped 2; count of bases not matched to a gene: 6. This CDR3 spans 14 amino acids. CDR3: CSVGGRTNTGELFF. The DNA of the CDR3 is TGCAGCGTGGGAGGGAGGACCAACACCGGGGAGCTGTTTTTT.

The chain carries TRBV18 and TRBJ2-3; TRBD1 might be the D (5 bases). This CDR3 has 13 residues. Germline V gives CDR1 KGHSH, CDR2 LQKENI. V was shortened by 3 bases and J by 4 bases, with 8 bases between the two germline ends. The CDR3 is CASSPQGADTQYF. CDR3 nucleotide sequence: TGTGCCAGCTCACCTCAGGGTGCAGATACGCAGTATTTT.

The chain is built from TRBV5-4 and TRBJ1-1; no definite D call. V was cut by 6 bases and J by 0 bases, with 3 bases left in between. Germline lookup yields CDR1 SGHNT and CDR2 YYREEE (reference sequence). The CDR3 sequence is 11 residues long. The DNA of the CDR3 is TGTGCCAGCACCATGAACACTGAAGCTTTCTTT. As protein: CASTMNTEAFF.

The chain has TRBV7-9 and TRBJ2-5; weak D call: TRBD2 (5 bases). This CDR3 comprises 17 residues. V was shortened by 2 bases and J by 4 bases, with 20 bases between the two germline ends. Germline V gene data show CDR1 as SEHNR and CDR2 as FQNEAQ (reference sequence). The chain's CDR3 is CASSLRQASGWGETQYF. CDR3 DNA: TGTGCCAGCAGCTTACGGCAGGCAAGCGGATGGGGAGAGACCCAGTACTTC.

The chain employs TRBV18 and TRBJ2-5, with D maybe TRBD1 (6 bases). The CDR3 is 14 residues long. Germline assignment: CDR1 KGHSH and CDR2 LQKENI. Trimming stripped 6 bases from V and 2 bases from J, with 13 bases between. The CDR3 DNA follows: TGTGCCAGCTCGCCCGGACAGTTACAAGAGACCCAGTACTTC. This encodes CASSPGQLQETQYF.

V and J are TRBV28 and TRBJ2-6, with 8 nucleotides matching TRBD1. With 0 bases clipped from V and 0 bases from J, the junction kept 7 bases outside the gene matches. The CDR3 has 19 amino acids. Germline V gene data show CDR1 as MDHEN and CDR2 as SYDVKM. The CDR3 DNA reads TGTGCCAGCAGTTTATGGCAGGGGGCTTCGGCCTCTGGGGCCAACGTCCTGACTTTC. This sequence encodes CASSLWQGASASGANVLTF.

The V call is TRBV5-4, the J call TRBJ2-3; 9 bases are shared with TRBD2. The CDR3 sequence is 15 residues long. V dropped 0 bases and J dropped 1; count of bases not matched to a gene: 0. Germline CDR1 is SGHNT and CDR2 is YYREEE (reference sequence). The CDR3 nucleotides read TGTGCCAGCAGCTTGGTAGCGGGGGGCACAGATACGCAGTATTTT. This codes for CASSLVAGGTDTQYF. The full variable domain, its missing parts supplied by reference TRBV5-4 and TRBJ2-3, is ETGVTQSPTHLIKTRGQQVTLRCSSQSGHNTVSWYQQALGQGPQFIFQYYREEENGRGNFPPRFSGLQFPNYSSELNVNALELDDSALYLCASSLVAGGTDTQYFGPGTRLTVL.

The chain has TRBV6-1 and TRBJ2-2, with D unresolved. Germline loops: CDR1 MNHNS, CDR2 SASEGT. Trimming removed 5 bases at V and 5 bases at J, with 12 bases between. CDR3 length: 14 amino acids. The CDR3 nucleotides are TGTGCCAGCAGTCCGGGTCCAGAGACCGGGGAGCTGTTTTTT. Translation gives CASSPGPETGELFF.

The chain employs TRBV10-3 and TRBJ2-7, with D possibly TRBD2 on 6 matching bases. The CDR3 consists of 13 residues. V gave up 6 bases and J gave up 0 bases, with 9 bases separating them. CDR1 is ENHRY and CDR2 is SYGVKD in the germline V gene. The CDR3 loop reads CAISVTSSYEQYF. In DNA form, the CDR3 reads TGTGCCATCAGCGTGACTAGCTCCTACGAGCAGTACTTC.

This chain's CDR3 is CASSAAGGGTGELFF. The CDR3 coding sequence is TGTGCCAGCAGTGCGGCAGGGGGCGGCACCGGGGAGCTGTTTTTT. This chain connects TRBV6-4 to TRBJ2-2, with TRBD1 identical over 8 bases. The germline V gene encodes CDR1 MRHNA and CDR2 SNTAGT. The V gene end was trimmed by 4 bases and the J gene end by 4 bases; junction bases not matched to a gene: 5. The CDR3 is 15 amino acids.

The genes are TRBV7-2 and TRBJ2-7, with a weak D call TRBD2 (6 bases). The germline CDR1 and CDR2 sequences are SGHTA and FQGNSA. The CDR3 consists of 13 residues. The V and J ends lost 4 bases and 3 bases respectively, with 10 bases between them. CDR3 residues: CASSSPGGYEQYF. CDR3 coding DNA: TGTGCCAGCAGCTCACCCGGGGGCTACGAGCAGTACTTC.

V gene TRBV7-8 combines with J gene TRBJ1-1, with 8 bases fitting TRBD1. Per germline, CDR1 SGHVS and CDR2 FQNEAQ. This CDR3 comprises 15 residues. J was trimmed by 0 bases and V by 6 bases; bases with no gene match: 6. The CDR3 region has the DNA TGTGCCAGCAGTTTTTCCAGGGGGCTGAACACTGAAGCTTTCTTT. Protein product: CASSFSRGLNTEAFF.

This rearrangement joins TRBV4-1 to TRBJ1-3, with 9 bases identical to TRBD1. This CDR3 comprises 18 residues. V lost 2 bases and J lost 4; bases outside the gene matches: 12. Germline V CDR1 and CDR2: MGHRA, YSYEKL. The CDR3 DNA reads TGCGCCAGCAGCCAAAAAAGGCTCTGGGACAGGGAAGGAAACACCATATATTTT. This sequence encodes CASSQKRLWDREGNTIYF.

This clone was picked up a small number of times. V and J are TRBV7-9 and TRBJ2-2, with 11 bases aligning to TRBD2. V shed 0 bases, J shed 6 bases, and the junction held 6 bases outside the gene matches. Germline loops: CDR1 SEHNR, CDR2 FQNEAQ (reference sequence). CDR3 length equals 17 residues. Here the CDR3 reads CASSLASTSGSSGELFF. The CDR3 DNA is TGTGCCAGCAGCTTAGCGAGCACTAGCGGGAGCTCCGGGGAGCTGTTTTTT.

This chain uses TRBV6-1 with TRBJ1-3, with TRBD1 as a possible D gene (5 bases). V lost 7 bases and J lost 2, with 9 bases in between. The germline V gene has CDR1 MNHNS and CDR2 SASEGT. The length of the CDR3 is 13 residues. CDR3 coding DNA: TGTGCCAGCACTAAGGACACTGGAAACACCATATATTTT. It encodes CASTKDTGNTIYF.

CDR3 protein: CASSLVPGDSSYEQYF. The CDR3 DNA reads as TGTGCCAGCAGCTTGGTTCCGGGGGACAGCTCCTACGAGCAGTACTTC. This chain connects TRBV5-5 to TRBJ2-7, with a weak D call TRBD1 (7 bases). The germline V gene encodes CDR1 SGHKS and CDR2 YYEKEE (reference sequence). The CDR3 length is 16 residues. V shed 0 bases and J shed 0 bases, with 13 bases lying between them.

This chain connects TRBV9 to TRBJ2-3; TRBD2 aligns across 12 bases. J gave up 7 bases and V 3 bases, and 9 bases lay outside the gene matches. Germline V gene data show CDR1 as SGDLS and CDR2 as YYNGEE. CDR3 size: 16 residues. CDR3 sequence (DNA): TGTGCCAGCAGCGGCCCTAGCGGGGGGGCCTCAAATACGCAGTATTTT. Translated: CASSGPSGGASNTQYF.

The chain combines TRBV28 with TRBJ2-4; 7 bases match TRBD1. The trim removed 6 bases at V and 6 bases at J, leaving 8 bases unmatched. Germline V CDR1 and CDR2: MDHEN, SYDVKM. CDR3 size: 14 residues. The CDR3: CASSPLQGINIQYF. CDR3 DNA sequence: TGTGCCAGCAGCCCATTACAGGGGATAAACATTCAGTACTTC.

This rearrangement joins TRBV5-1 to TRBJ2-5; 10 bases map to TRBD2. Trimming at V came to 0 bases and at J to 1 base, leaving 0 bases not matched to a gene. This CDR3 contains 15 residues. Germline CDR1 is SGHRS and CDR2 is YFSETQ. In nucleotides, the CDR3 is TGCGCCAGCAGCTTGGGGACTAGCGGCCAAGAGACCCAGTACTTC. It encodes CASSLGTSGQETQYF.

The chain joins TRBV29-1 to TRBJ2-5; unclear D gene. The assigned J gene may be wrong: the sequence end matches TRBJ2-7 better. Germline-derived CDR1 and CDR2 are SQVTM and ANQGSEA. The CDR3 loop spans 12 amino acids. The CDR3 is CSVGASSYEQYF. In DNA form, the CDR3 reads TGCAGCGTTGGGGCGAGCTCCTACGAGCAGTACTTC.

This rearrangement joins TRBV5-1 to TRBJ2-5; 7 positions match TRBD1. The CDR3 has 15 residues. Trimming took 5 bases from V and 5 from J; bases not matched to a gene: 12. Germline V CDR1 and CDR2: SGHRS, YFSETQ. The CDR3 loop is CASRVTPQGLETQYF. CDR3 coding DNA: TGCGCCAGCAGAGTTACCCCACAGGGGTTGGAGACCCAGTACTTC.

This chain links TRBV6-1 with TRBJ1-5; no clear D. Germline-derived CDR1 and CDR2 are MNHNS and SASEGT. The CDR3 is 15 amino acids. Trimming stripped 5 bases from V and 2 bases from J, with 13 bases between. The CDR3 is CASSTSIGGNQPQHF. CDR3 nucleotide sequence: TGTGCCAGCAGTACCTCAATCGGGGGCAATCAGCCCCAGCATTTT.